The 29 T cell receptor beta chains below were found in one sample sequenced in a study of cytomegalovirus exposure and HLA in healthy donors. PCR was performed using 60 Vbeta and 13 Jbeta primers. Here immunoSEQ multiplex PCR was the method, and the copy in TCRdb shows in-frame clones only, minus some. The profile covers about 94,000 clones, with around 66% appearing a single time and around 4.2% taken by the ten largest. Sequencing was done on a sample of PBMCs. These receptors came from a man aged 25-45 years in good health and CMV-seronegative.

For the CDR3, the DNA is TGCAGCGTTGTCCTTGGAGCGGGAGGAGGAGAGACCCAGTACTTC. This gives the protein CSVVLGAGGGETQYF. The J gene is TRBJ2-5, the V gene TRBV29-1, with 9 bases matching TRBD2. The CDR3 length is 15 residues. From germline, CDR1 is SQVTM and CDR2 ANQGSEA. The V segment lost 4 bases and the J segment 4 bases; nucleotides outside the gene matches: 10.

J is TRBJ2-2 and V is TRBV29-1, with unresolved D. The CDR3 consists of 12 residues. Trimming shortened V by 4 bases and J by 1 base, and 4 bases separated the two germline ends. CDR1 is SQVTM, CDR2 ANQGSEA, per germline. The CDR3 region has the DNA TGCAGCGTTGGACAGAACACCGGGGAGCTGTTTTTT. It yields the protein CSVGQNTGELFF.

The chain employs TRBV29-1 and TRBJ2-7, with TRBD1 matching over 7 bases. This CDR3 has 13 residues. Germline CDR1 and CDR2: SQVTM and ANQGSEA. J gave up 2 bases and V 4 bases, and 5 bases lay outside the gene matches. The CDR3 here is CSVGQGRTYEQYF. The DNA for the CDR3 is TGCAGCGTTGGACAGGGACGAACCTACGAGCAGTACTTC.

This CDR3 reads CASRFREYTAYEQYF. CDR3 sequence (DNA): TGTGCCAGTAGGTTCAGGGAATATACCGCCTACGAGCAGTACTTC. The chain recombines TRBV19 with TRBJ2-5, with D perhaps TRBD1 (5 bases). Gene TRBJ2-7 matches the end of the DNA better, so the J call may be wrong. This CDR3 contains 15 residues. CDR1 LNHDA and CDR2 SQIVND come from the germline V gene (reference sequence).

This clone was seen a handful of times. The J gene is TRBJ1-1, the V gene TRBV7-9; TRBD1 agrees at 7 bases. This CDR3 region has 16 residues. J gave up 8 bases and V 5 bases, and 17 bases lay outside the gene matches. CDR1 SEHNR and CDR2 FQNEAQ come from the germline V gene (reference sequence). The CDR3 loop reads CASSARYRGLFVEAFF. In nucleotides, the CDR3 is TGTGCCAGCAGCGCCCGCTACAGGGGTCTGTTTGTAGAAGCTTTCTTT.

Here the CDR3 reads CASSEWRGNEKLFF. As DNA, the CDR3 is TGCGCCAGCAGCGAATGGAGGGGCAATGAAAAACTGTTTTTT. The chain carries TRBV5-1 and TRBJ1-4; D perhaps matches TRBD1 (5 bases). The CDR3 has 14 residues. The V gene lost 4 bases and the J gene lost 5 bases, with 12 bases spanning the gap. The germline V gene encodes CDR1 SGHRS and CDR2 YFSETQ.

This clone was detected only a few times. The gene calls are TRBV18 and TRBJ1-5; unclear D gene. Deletions cut 3 bases from V and 4 bases from J, with 13 bases between. The germline V gene has CDR1 KGHSH and CDR2 LQKENI. CDR3 size: 15 residues. CDR3 loop: CASSPSVAGNQPQHF. CDR3 coding DNA: TGTGCCAGCTCACCCTCCGTAGCGGGGAATCAGCCCCAGCATTTT.

This clone was recorded a few times. This chain connects TRBV7-9 to TRBJ1-5; TRBD1 matches 9 bases. V was clipped by 5 bases and J by 8 bases; unmatched bases: 13. CDR1 and CDR2 (germline): SEHNR, FQNEAQ (reference sequence). This CDR3 contains 16 residues. CDR3 nucleotides: TGTGCCAGCAGCGCATTACCTACAGGGGGCAAAGAGCCCCAGCATTTT. It yields the protein CASSALPTGGKEPQHF.

The chain joins TRBV7-2 to TRBJ1-4; no firm D call. The CDR3 has 15 amino acids. Trimming took off 4 bases at V and 11 bases at J, with 20 bases between the two ends. Germline V gives CDR1 SGHTA, CDR2 FQGNSA. The CDR3 bases are TGTGCCAGCAGCTCTGCGGCGGGCGGAATACGCAAACTGTTTTTT. Encoded protein: CASSSAAGGIRKLFF.

This clone was seen a single time. The gene calls are TRBV28 and TRBJ2-7; the match to TRBD2 covers 8 bases. Germline V gene data show CDR1 as MDHEN and CDR2 as SYDVKM. Trimming at V came to 2 bases and at J to 3 bases, leaving 9 bases not matched to a gene. This CDR3 region has 16 residues. CDR3: CASSLNAAGEGYEQYF. CDR3 DNA sequence: TGTGCCAGCAGTTTAAATGCAGCGGGAGAGGGCTACGAGCAGTACTTC.

Here the CDR3 reads CASSQDGLLVIETQYF. CDR3 coding DNA: TGCGCCAGCAGCCAAGATGGTTTGTTAGTAATTGAGACCCAGTACTTC. The chain couples TRBV4-1 to TRBJ2-5; D gene uncertain. This CDR3 spans 16 amino acids. Deletions cut 0 bases from V and 5 bases from J, with 16 bases between. Germline CDR1 and CDR2: MGHRA and YSYEKL.

This clone showed up just a few times. The chain uses TRBV29-1 and TRBJ2-7; 10 bases are a match to TRBD2. This CDR3 contains 15 residues. Looked up from germline, CDR1 is SQVTM and CDR2 is ANQGSEA. The J segment lost 4 bases and the V segment lost 1 base, leaving 7 bases of the junction unmatched. CDR3 protein: CSVEGSGTSAYEQYF. CDR3 DNA sequence: TGCAGCGTTGAAGGGTCCGGGACTAGCGCGTACGAGCAGTACTTC.

This clone was seen a handful of times. The rearrangement joins TRBV7-2 to TRBJ2-5; 7 bases are shared with TRBD1. Germline-derived CDR1 and CDR2 are SGHTA and FQGNSA. V lost 5 bases, J lost 2 bases, and 8 bases stayed unmatched. CDR3 length: 15 residues. The CDR3 sequence: CASSPQGGLQETQYF. CDR3 nucleotide sequence: TGTGCCAGCAGCCCCCAAGGGGGCCTTCAAGAGACCCAGTACTTC.

This chain connects TRBV7-9 to TRBJ1-1; D uncertain. V was trimmed by 4 bases and J by 7 bases, leaving 31 bases between them. The CDR3 is made up of 19 amino acids. Germline V gene data show CDR1 as SEHNR and CDR2 as FQNEAQ (reference sequence). The CDR3 DNA reads TGTGCCAGCAGCTCCTTATTTACCGTTCGTGCCGCCGAGAGCTATGAAGCTTTCTTT. Translated: CASSSLFTVRAAESYEAFF.

This clone has just one count. CDR3 protein: CTSSTGTSGEETQYF. CDR3 sequence (DNA): TGCACCAGCAGCACCGGGACTAGCGGGGAAGAGACCCAGTACTTC. The V and J genes are TRBV1 and TRBJ2-5; the D segment call TRBD2 is taken from the table without a DNA check. TRBV1 is a documented pseudogene. This CDR3 contains 15 residues.

The J gene is TRBJ2-3, the V gene TRBV7-6; D unresolved. The CDR3 length is 14 residues. Germline V gene sequence: CDR1 SGHVS, CDR2 FNYEAQ. V lost 0 bases to trimming and J lost 3 bases, with 7 bases between them. CDR3 in DNA: TGTGCCAGCAGCTTAGCCACCCGGACAGATACGCAGTATTTT. It is translated as CASSLATRTDTQYF.

This clone came up a few times. The rearrangement uses TRBV6-4 and TRBJ2-2; 8 bases match TRBD1. Germline V CDR1 and CDR2: MRHNA, SNTAGT. The CDR3 sequence is 16 residues long. The J segment lost 1 base and the V segment lost 2 bases, leaving 3 bases of the junction unmatched. CDR3 coding DNA: TGTGCCAGCAGTGACGGAGGACAGGGGAACACCGGGGAGCTGTTTTTT. Translated, it gives CASSDGGQGNTGELFF.

The genes are TRBV15 and TRBJ2-7, with D perhaps matching TRBD2 (5 bases). The CDR3 contains 14 residues. V was pared by 2 bases and J by 2 bases, with 10 bases between. Germline V gene lookup returns CDR1 LNHNV and CDR2 YYDKDF (reference sequence). CDR3 in DNA: TGTGCCACCAGCAGAAGACTCGGGACCTACGAGCAGTACTTC. This translates into CATSRRLGTYEQYF.

Of note for this clone: Sequence at one end of the junction differs from germline and may be a read error. The chain uses TRBV7-9 and TRBJ1-1; D possibly corresponds to TRBD1 (6 bases). The length of the CDR3 is 16 residues. Germline V CDR1 and CDR2: SEHNR, FQNEAQ (reference sequence). The CDR3 is CSSSRGGGTTNTEAFF. Here the CDR3 DNA reads TGTTCCAGCAGCAGGGGCGGGGGCACTACGAACACTGAAGCTTTCTTT.

The gene calls are TRBV28 and TRBJ1-4; D gene uncertain. The CDR3 spans 13 residues. The ends were cut back, 0 bases at V and 7 bases at J, with 6 bases in the middle. Germline lookup yields CDR1 MDHEN and CDR2 SYDVKM. The CDR3 here is CASSLWAGEKLFF. In DNA form, the CDR3 reads TGTGCCAGCAGTTTATGGGCGGGTGAAAAACTGTTTTTT. Drawing the rest from reference TRBV28 and TRBJ1-4, the complete variable domain is DVKVTQSSRYLVKRTGEKVFLECVQDMDHENMFWYRQDPGLGLRLIYFSYDVKMKEKGDIPEGYSVSREKKERFSLILESASTNQTSMYLCASSLWAGEKLFFGSGTQLSVL.

V gene TRBV7-8 combines with J gene TRBJ2-2; D remains ambiguous. Trimming removed 5 bases from V and 5 bases from J, with 9 bases in between. This CDR3 is 13 amino acids long. The germline V gene encodes CDR1 SGHVS and CDR2 FQNEAQ. CDR3 loop: CASSDLVTGELFF. CDR3 bases: TGTGCCAGCAGCGATCTAGTAACCGGGGAGCTGTTTTTT.

The gene calls are TRBV14 and TRBJ2-7; D is unresolved. Trimming took 2 bases from V and 9 from J, leaving 8 bases between them. This CDR3 contains 11 residues. The germline V gene has CDR1 SGHDN and CDR2 FVKESK. This CDR3 reads CASSQSERQYF. CDR3 nucleotides: TGTGCCAGCAGCCAATCCGAGAGGCAGTACTTC.

This sequence joins TRBV7-8 and TRBJ2-2; possible D gene TRBD2, 5 bases. V shed 1 base and J shed 1 base, with 19 bases lying between them. The CDR3 loop spans 19 amino acids. CDR1 is SGHVS, CDR2 FQNEAQ, per germline. In DNA form, the CDR3 reads TGTGCCAGCAGCTTAGGAGGGTCTGTTAGATTTGGGAACACCGGGGAGCTGTTTTTT. This codes for CASSLGGSVRFGNTGELFF.

In this sample, this clone turned up a few times. The CDR3 is CASSPGQGAEAFF. CDR3 coding DNA: TGTGCCAGCTCACCAGGGCAGGGGGCAGAAGCTTTCTTT. This sequence joins TRBV18 and TRBJ1-1; TRBD1 agrees at 8 bases. In germline, CDR1 is KGHSH, CDR2 LQKENI. CDR3 size: 13 residues. Trimming at V came to 2 bases and at J to 8 bases, leaving 4 bases not matched to a gene.

This chain links TRBV6-4 with TRBJ2-3; 11 bases align to TRBD2. Trimming at V came to 6 bases and at J to 2 bases, leaving 4 bases not matched to a gene. The CDR3 is 15 residues long. The germline gives CDR1 MRHNA, CDR2 SNTAGT. CDR3 region: CASSIAGGPTDTQYF. CDR3 sequence (DNA): TGTGCCAGCAGCATAGCGGGGGGGCCCACAGATACGCAGTATTTT.

The V and J genes are TRBV19 and TRBJ2-7, with a possible D match to TRBD1 (6 bases). Germline V gene data show CDR1 as LNHDA and CDR2 as SQIVND (reference sequence). The CDR3 consists of 16 residues. With 5 bases removed from V and 0 bases from J, the gap between germline ends came to 17 bases. The CDR3 DNA follows: TGTGCCAGTAGTCTACGGACAGCCTTCATCTCCTACGAGCAGTACTTC. As protein: CASSLRTAFISYEQYF. The complete variable domain, with remaining parts taken from reference TRBV19 and TRBJ2-7, reads DGGITQSPKYLFRKEGQNVTLSCEQNLNHDAMYWYRQDPGQGLRLIYYSQIVNDFQKGDIAEGYSVSREKKESFPLTVTSAQKNPTAFYLCASSLRTAFISYEQYFGPGTRLTVT.

The rearrangement links TRBV13 to TRBJ2-1; TRBD2 aligns across 8 bases. Germline trimming cut 4 bases from V and 1 base from J; bases unmatched to any gene: 9. The CDR3 is 17 amino acids. Looked up from germline, CDR1 is PRHDT and CDR2 is FYEKMQ (reference sequence). The CDR3 loop is CASSSLPGLESYNEQFF. The CDR3 nucleotides read TGTGCCAGCAGCTCTTTACCGGGACTAGAATCCTACAATGAGCAGTTCTTC.

The chain joins TRBV7-9 to TRBJ2-7; the D gene is possibly TRBD1 (5 bases). CDR3 length: 16 amino acids. V was cut by 2 bases and J by 5 bases, with 19 bases left in between. Per germline, CDR1 SEHNR and CDR2 FQNEAQ (reference sequence). The CDR3 sequence is CASSLHFSDLGHEQYF. The CDR3 DNA reads TGTGCCAGCAGCTTACATTTCAGCGACCTGGGGCACGAGCAGTACTTC.

The chain uses TRBV5-1 and TRBJ1-1; 8 nucleotides match TRBD1. The CDR3 totals 14 residues. The V segment lost 3 bases and the J segment 5 bases; nucleotides outside the gene matches: 6. Germline CDR1 reads SGHRS; CDR2 reads YFSETQ. The DNA of the CDR3 is TGCGCCAGCAGCTGGGGACAGGCGCGGACTGAAGCTTTCTTT. Residues: CASSWGQARTEAFF.